The T cell receptor beta chain described here comes from a study of response to subunit inactivated influenza vaccine. Study-level points and caveats: A suggestion made by the authors is that each seasonal influenza vaccination recruits few new T cells.

This clonotype came up many times. As yet, its antigen is unknown. TCRdb reprocessed the RT-PCR reads with MiXCR, giving one entry per CDR3 protein. In the table there are roughly 700,000 distinct CDR3 sequences, over 11% of which are singletons. V was clipped by 2 bases and J by 2 bases, with 7 bases between them. The CDR3 has 14 amino acids. Germline CDR1 SGHTA, CDR2 FQGNSA. This chain joins TRBV7-2 and TRBJ1-3; D is possibly TRBD1 (6 bases). The sequence was collected from a man aged 50 or older who received an inactivated influenza vaccine. The source material was PBMCs from blood, sampled roughly 15 days before vaccination. The CDR3 DNA reads TGTGCCAGCAGCTTACAGGGGACTGGAAACACCATATATTTT. Its translation is CASSLQGTGNTIYF.